Presented here are 15 T cell receptor beta chains from one specimen sequenced in a study of T cell repertoires in cytomegalovirus infection. Via MiXCR, TCRdb re-called the reads, giving one row per CDR3 protein. The repertoire consists of some 560,000 distinct CDR3 sequences, with roughly 43% occurring once and the leading ten covering 48%. Their cognate antigens are unknown. The source material was cultured PBMCs, sampled from culture after CMV antigen stimulation. The origin of the receptors is a human donor in good health (CMV status not recorded). Some clones in this sample may be carry-over from other donors' samples.

The chain joins TRBV7-9 to TRBJ2-2; D perhaps matches TRBD1 (5 bases). V was clipped by 5 bases and J by 4 bases, with 14 bases between them. The CDR3 contains 15 residues. Germline V CDR1 and CDR2: SEHNR, FQNEAQ (reference sequence). CDR3 bases: TGTGCCAGCAGCGGACCCTCAGGGCCCACCGGGGAGCTGTTTTTT. It encodes CASSGPSGPTGELFF.

This clonotype was counted at least ten times. This chain joins TRBV7-2 and TRBJ1-1; no clear D. This CDR3 comprises 13 residues. The V gene's germline CDR1 is SGHTA and CDR2 FQGNSA. V dropped 0 bases and J dropped 8 bases, with 10 bases sitting between them. This CDR3 reads CASSLATQREAFF. DNA for the CDR3: TGTGCCAGCAGCTTAGCGACCCAGAGGGAAGCTTTCTTT.

The chain has TRBV12-3 or TRBV12-4 and TRBJ1-1; 7 bases map to TRBD1. The CDR3 length is 15 residues. The J segment lost 4 bases and the V segment lost 5 bases, leaving 10 bases of the junction unmatched. The CDR3 region is CASSLTGVGLTEAFF. The CDR3 nucleotides are TGTGCCAGCAGTCTAACAGGGGTGGGACTCACTGAAGCTTTCTTT.

In its sample, this clonotype was seen a few times. J is TRBJ1-1 and V is TRBV19; the D is unclear. CDR1 is LNHDA, CDR2 SQIVND, per germline (reference sequence). Trimming left V 1 base short and J 1 base short, with 4 bases between. CDR3 length: 13 amino acids. The CDR3 coding sequence is TGTGCCAGTAGTATAGTCAAGAACACTGAAGCTTTCTTT. Protein product: CASSIVKNTEAFF.

Notes on this clonotype: Possible read error: a much larger clone is one base away. The V call is TRBV7-6, the J call TRBJ1-3, with TRBD1 identical over 7 bases. This CDR3 is built from 17 residues. V lost 1 base, J lost 0 bases, and 6 bases stayed unmatched. Per germline, CDR1 SGHVS and CDR2 FNYEAQ. CDR3 nucleotide sequence: TGTGCCAGCAGCTTAGGCCCCGGGACAGCCTCTGGAAACACCATATATTTT. Translation: CASSLGPGTASGNTIYF.

The V gene is TRBV11-3, the J gene TRBJ2-7; possibly TRBD2 for D (6 bases). The V gene's germline CDR1 is SGHNT and CDR2 YENEEA. Trimming stripped 1 base from V and 7 bases from J, with 11 bases between. This CDR3 has 13 amino acids. This CDR3 reads CASSLGGIGEQYF. The CDR3 nucleotides are TGTGCCAGCAGCTTAGGCGGGATTGGGGAGCAGTACTTC.

This clonotype was found many times. The chain employs TRBV7-2 and TRBJ2-3, with D unclear. CDR3 length: 13 amino acids. Germline lookup yields CDR1 SGHTA and CDR2 FQGNSA. Trimming left V 3 bases short and J 2 bases short, with 6 bases between. The CDR3 spells CASSFGPTDTQYF. The CDR3 DNA reads TGTGCCAGCAGCTTCGGCCCCACAGATACGCAGTATTTT.

The chain employs TRBV7-6 and TRBJ2-3; 10 positions agree with TRBD2. CDR1 is SGHVS and CDR2 is FNYEAQ in the germline V gene. The ends lost 6 bases at V and 2 bases at J; junction bases unmatched: 5. The CDR3 has 15 amino acids. CDR3 coding DNA: TGTGCCAGCAGACTAGCGGGACGCCCCACAGATACGCAGTATTTT. It specifies CASRLAGRPTDTQYF.

The V and J genes are TRBV27 and TRBJ2-7; 9 bases align to TRBD2. J gave up 7 bases and V 1 base, and 20 bases lay outside the gene matches. CDR3 length equals 19 residues. In germline, CDR1 is MNHEY, CDR2 SMNVEV (reference sequence). The CDR3: CASSLFGTEVAGGPGEQYF. The CDR3 DNA follows: TGTGCCAGCAGTTTATTTGGGACCGAAGTGGCGGGAGGGCCCGGAGAGCAGTACTTC.

This clonotype was counted at least ten times. The chain has TRBV7-8 and TRBJ1-1; D gene unclear. The CDR3 loop spans 14 amino acids. Germline V gene sequence: CDR1 SGHVS, CDR2 FQNEAQ. Trimming shortened V by 2 bases and J by 3 bases, and 10 bases separated the two germline ends. CDR3 protein: CASSLSRDYTEAFF. DNA of the CDR3: TGTGCCAGCAGCTTAAGCAGAGATTACACTGAAGCTTTCTTT.

V usage is TRBV6-6 and J usage is TRBJ2-2, with D perhaps matching TRBD1 (6 bases). Trimming took 7 bases from V and 0 from J, leaving 15 bases between them. CDR1 is MNHNY and CDR2 is SVGAGI in the germline V gene (reference sequence). The CDR3 runs to 16 residues. CDR3 coding DNA: TGTGCCAGCAAACCTGTCCGACAGGCGAACACCGGGGAGCTGTTTTTT. It yields the protein CASKPVRQANTGELFF.

This clonotype was seen just once. At one of its ends the junction is not consistent with the germline gene, which may arise from a read error. The chain recombines TRBV4-1 with TRBJ2-5; 9 positions agree with TRBD2. Germline CDR1 reads MGHRA; CDR2 reads YSYEKL. CDR3 length equals 15 residues. The CDR3 nucleotides are TGTGCCAGCAGCGGCGGGGGGGCAACCCAAGAGACCCAGTACTTC. Translating it yields CASSGGGATQETQYF.

This clonotype was seen a few times. V gene TRBV4-2 combines with J gene TRBJ2-1, with no clear D. The V end was cut by 0 bases, the J end by 5 bases, with 17 bases between. The CDR3 is 17 amino acids. Germline CDR1 LGHNA, CDR2 YNFKEQ. DNA of the CDR3: TGTGCCAGCAGCCAAGATCTTTCCCCGATCGCGGACAATGAGCAGTTCTTC. This codes for CASSQDLSPIADNEQFF.

The rearrangement joins TRBV5-1 to TRBJ2-3; TRBD2 might be the D (6 bases). V was trimmed by 4 bases and J by 3 bases, leaving 18 bases between them. The CDR3 sequence is 16 residues long. Germline V gene lookup returns CDR1 SGHRS and CDR2 YFSETQ. The CDR3 nucleotides are TGCGCCAGCAGCCCCGTTGCGGGACTTAGAACAGATACGCAGTATTTT. Its protein is CASSPVAGLRTDTQYF.

This clonotype was seen at least ten times. The chain recombines TRBV7-8 with TRBJ2-7; tentatively, D is TRBD2 (5 bases). The CDR3 loop spans 14 amino acids. Germline lookup yields CDR1 SGHVS and CDR2 FQNEAQ. V was pared by 1 base and J by 10 bases, with 17 bases between. This CDR3 reads CASSLELVRVEQYF. CDR3 coding DNA: TGTGCCAGCAGCTTAGAACTAGTTAGGGTCGAACAGTACTTC.